The 9 T cell receptor beta chains reported below all come from one sample, sequenced in a study of long-term antiretroviral therapy in people with HIV. The assay, immunoSEQ v3.0, was run at survey level. Sequencing was performed with immunoSEQ multiplex PCR; in TCRdb, only in-frame clones are kept and a portion is missing. The sample comprises over 15,000 clones, 75% to 85% of which are singletons, and 4% to 5% rests with the top ten. The source material was unsorted PBMCs, sampled 0.1 years before starting antiretroviral therapy. These TCRs come from a man younger than 35 with HIV.

J is TRBJ2-7 and V is TRBV2, with 9 nucleotides matching TRBD1. V dropped 6 bases and J dropped 6; count of bases not matched to a gene: 9. The germline CDR1 and CDR2 sequences are SNHLY and FYNNEI. This CDR3 region has 14 residues. The CDR3 reads CASRNNRGLGEQYF. The CDR3 DNA reads as TGTGCCAGCAGGAACAACAGGGGGCTCGGCGAGCAGTACTTC.

The chain carries TRBV4-2 and TRBJ2-1; D assignment may be TRBD1 or TRBD2 (5 bases each). Between the trimmed V and J ends, which lost 5 bases and 4 bases, there was a span of 15 bases. The CDR3 contains 15 residues. CDR1 is LGHNA, CDR2 YNFKEQ, per germline. CDR3 sequence: CASSGAGGHYNEQFF. CDR3 coding DNA: TGTGCCAGCAGCGGGGCGGGCGGGCATTACAATGAGCAGTTCTTC.

The gene calls are TRBV28 and TRBJ2-7; D tentatively reads TRBD1 or TRBD2 (5 bases each). The CDR3 totals 12 residues. Per the germline V gene, CDR1 is MDHEN and CDR2 is SYDVKM. The V gene lost 8 bases and the J gene lost 0 bases, with 8 bases spanning the gap. This CDR3 reads CASRDGSYEQYF. CDR3 bases: TGTGCCAGCCGGGACGGCTCCTACGAGCAGTACTTC.

The rearrangement uses TRBV5-1 and TRBJ2-1; D is undetermined. Germline V gives CDR1 SGHRS, CDR2 YFSETQ. This CDR3 has 14 residues. Trimming left V 0 bases short and J 2 bases short, with 6 bases between. CDR3 bases: TGCGCCAGCAGCTTGGAACCAGCCTACAATGAGCAGTTCTTC. Protein product: CASSLEPAYNEQFF.

This chain connects TRBV11-2 to TRBJ2-7, with a tentative D call TRBD1 (6 bases). Germline CDR1 SGHAT, CDR2 FQNNGV. The CDR3 consists of 16 residues. Trimming shortened V by 1 base and J by 0 bases, and 13 bases separated the two germline ends. The DNA for the CDR3 is TGTGCCAGCAGCTTAGCTTGGGACAAAAGCTCCTACGAGCAGTACTTC. Translation: CASSLAWDKSSYEQYF.

The chain has TRBV15 and TRBJ1-1; D unresolved. The CDR3 covers 12 residues. The germline V gene encodes CDR1 LNHNV and CDR2 YYDKDF (reference sequence). V was shortened by 0 bases and J by 11 bases, with 10 bases between the two germline ends. The CDR3 nucleotides are TGTGCCACCAGCAGAGAAGGCGGGGAGGCTTTCTTT. It is translated as CATSREGGEAFF.

This sequence joins TRBV4-1 and TRBJ1-1, with D possibly TRBD1 on 5 matching bases. The CDR3 spans 14 residues. Trimming stripped 6 bases from V and 0 bases from J, with 11 bases between. Looked up from germline, CDR1 is MGHRA and CDR2 is YSYEKL. The CDR3 DNA reads as TGCGCCAGCAGGGGAAGGACAATGAACACTGAAGCTTTCTTT. Protein sequence: CASRGRTMNTEAFF.

The rearrangement links TRBV11-2 to TRBJ1-4; no firm D call. The CDR3 loop spans 14 amino acids. Deletions cut 1 base from V and 10 bases from J, with 13 bases between. From germline, CDR1 is SGHAT and CDR2 FQNNGV. CDR3 sequence: CASSLGSGPGKLFF. CDR3 DNA: TGTGCCAGCAGCTTAGGCTCCGGACCCGGAAAACTGTTTTTT.

The rearrangement links TRBV6-5 to TRBJ2-3; D is unclear. There are 16 residues in the CDR3. Trimming removed 0 bases from V and 0 bases from J, with 10 bases in between. CDR1 is MNHEY and CDR2 is SVGAGI in the germline V gene. In DNA, the CDR3 is TGTGCCAGCAGTTACTCGGGGTCAAGAAGCACAGATACGCAGTATTTT. Protein product: CASSYSGSRSTDTQYF.